This record looks at one T cell receptor beta chain sequence and its context. The antigen is unknown. This record comes from a study of STAT5B mutations in CD4+ large granular lymphocyte leukemia. Overall study context: Among healthy controls, a particular HLA allele went with more CDR3 'QG' motifs. Study findings and constraints: Top patient clones used TRBV06 genes more often: 8/27 versus 2/35 in controls.

The germline V gene encodes CDR1 MNHNS and CDR2 SASEGT. The CDR3 has 12 amino acids. Trimming shortened V by 2 bases and J by 6 bases, and 5 bases separated the two germline ends. Study processing details: Lowest detectable productive clonotype frequency was 2.59 x 10-5. Profiled with immunoSEQ multiplex PCR; TCRdb holds only in-frame clones, not every one. D and trimming were read from the DNA, whereas the V and J calls and clone size are those reported in that table. The sample has 30,000 to 40,000 clones; less than 85% are singletons. This rearrangement joins TRBV6-1 to TRBJ2-1; D not resolved. Sequencing used CD4+ T cells from blood buffy coats. The clonotype was recovered from a human donor in good health. In DNA form, the CDR3 reads TGTGCCAGCAGTGAACTAGTCAATGAGCAGTTCTTC. It is translated as CASSELVNEQFF.